The clone carrying this T cell receptor beta chain was found a few times. A second PCR of about 6 to 12 cycles used a sample-barcoded 5' primer and a J-beta primer mix. Each TCR beta cDNA got a 12-nucleotide random molecular identifier. TCRdb re-analysed the 5' RACE reads in MiXCR, keeping a single row per CDR3 protein. The sample carries under 2,000,000 distinct CDR3 sequences, around 50% recorded once. Germline V gene sequence: CDR1 SGHVS, CDR2 FQNEAQ. This CDR3 contains 15 residues. The V and J ends lost 1 base and 2 bases respectively, with 8 bases between them. The data were obtained in a study of blood T cells in healthy people across ages. Roughly 10 milliliters was the volume of peripheral blood drawn from each donor.

The source is a woman between 40 and 55 years old in good health. The chain recombines TRBV7-8 with TRBJ1-4; D is unresolved. The specimen was blood. The CDR3 DNA reads TGTGCCAGCAGCTTAGTAGGACGGACTAATGAAAAACTGTTTTTT. It translates to CASSLVGRTNEKLFF.